The 29 T cell receptor beta chains presented below share a single source sample, sequenced in a study of shared clonotypes between healthy human individuals (dated by TCRdb to 2018 to 2020). The method was the immunoSEQ multiplex PCR assay. What TCRdb holds here is the immuneACCESS table cut down to in-frame rearrangements. Part of the clones is not present; checked against another copy, under half of the missing clones reflect an unresolved V gene, and the others are unexplained. The sample table lists 2 million to 2.5 million clones, 90% to 95% of them with a count of one. The ten largest clonotypes hold roughly 0.36% of the sample. The sample taken for sequencing was naive CD4+ T cells from PBMCs. What this sample's cell subset or site label stands for: CD45RA+ positively selected. These receptors were collected from a man aged 18 to 29 in good health. Some clones in this sample may be carry-over from other donors' samples.

The gene calls are TRBV9 and TRBJ2-5; the match to TRBD2 covers 14 bases. V trimming: 3 bases; J trimming: 5 bases; junction bases outside the gene matches: 6. The germline CDR1 and CDR2 sequences are SGDLS and YYNGEE. This CDR3 has 16 residues. CDR3 in amino acids: CASSARLAGGPETQYF. The CDR3 nucleotides read TGTGCCAGCAGCGCAAGACTAGCGGGAGGGCCGGAGACCCAGTACTTC.

Remarks on this clone: Different DNA sequences within this sample yield the same CDR3. The chain has TRBV5-1 and TRBJ1-2, with 8 positions matching TRBD1. The germline V gene has CDR1 SGHRS and CDR2 YFSETQ. The CDR3 is 14 amino acids. V shed 2 bases and J 4 bases; nucleotides not matched to a gene: 4. In DNA form, the CDR3 reads TGCGCCAGCAGCTTAGACAGGGGAGGCTATGGCTACACCTTC. The encoded protein is CASSLDRGGYGYTF.

The chain has TRBV18 and TRBJ2-4; TRBD2 is a possible D gene (5 bases). Germline assignment: CDR1 KGHSH and CDR2 LQKENI. The CDR3 is made up of 17 amino acids. Trimming removed 6 bases from V and 1 base from J, with 19 bases in between. The CDR3: CASSPNTGFDAKNIQYF. CDR3 in DNA: TGTGCCAGCTCGCCGAACACGGGGTTTGACGCCAAAAACATTCAGTACTTC.

A word on this clone: This same CDR3 is encoded by further DNA sequences in the sample. The chain recombines TRBV27 with TRBJ2-7; 12 positions agree with TRBD2. The CDR3 is 15 amino acids. The trim removed 5 bases at V and 2 bases at J, leaving 4 bases unmatched. In germline, CDR1 is MNHEY, CDR2 SMNVEV (reference sequence). CDR3 bases: TGTGCCAGCAGTCTCCTAGCGGGAGGGCCCTACGAGCAGTACTTC. Protein sequence: CASSLLAGGPYEQYF.

The chain uses TRBV9 and TRBJ2-7, with D unclear. Germline CDR1 SGDLS, CDR2 YYNGEE. The CDR3 contains 13 residues. Trimming took 2 bases from V and 7 from J, leaving 13 bases between them. The CDR3: CASSVSPSREQYF. The CDR3, as DNA: TGTGCCAGCAGCGTTTCGCCCTCCCGGGAGCAGTACTTC. The full variable domain, its missing parts supplied by reference TRBV9 and TRBJ2-7, is DSGVTQTPKHLITATGQRVTLRCSPRSGDLSVYWYQQSLDQGLQFLIQYYNGEERAKGNILERFSAQQFPDLHSELNLSSLELGDSALYFCASSVSPSREQYFGPGTRLTVT.

The V call is TRBV7-2, the J call TRBJ2-3, with 14 nucleotides matching TRBD2. Unmatched junction bases numbered 7, after V lost 5 bases and J lost 6 bases. The CDR3 totals 16 residues. Germline V lookup: CDR1 SGHTA, CDR2 FQGNSA. The CDR3 region is CASSLGTSGSGDTQYF. The CDR3 nucleotides are TGTGCCAGCAGCCTTGGGACTAGCGGGAGTGGGGATACGCAGTATTTT.

The chain links TRBV2 to TRBJ2-5; D gene unclear. The CDR3 contains 13 residues. Germline lookup yields CDR1 SNHLY and CDR2 FYNNEI. V lost 4 bases to trimming and J lost 5 bases, with 11 bases between them. In nucleotides, the CDR3 is TGTGCCAGCAGTGGCCGGAGTTGGGAGACCCAGTACTTC. This encodes CASSGRSWETQYF.

J is TRBJ2-7 and V is TRBV7-9; 15 bases are shared with TRBD2. The CDR3 totals 16 residues. Trimming at V came to 4 bases and at J to 3 bases, leaving 4 bases not matched to a gene. Germline V gives CDR1 SEHNR, CDR2 FQNEAQ (reference sequence). DNA for the CDR3: TGTGCCAGCAGCTCCAGGACTAGCGGGAGGGTCTACGAGCAGTACTTC. Its protein is CASSSRTSGRVYEQYF.

The V call is TRBV11-2, the J call TRBJ2-6; TRBD1 aligns across 8 bases. With V trimmed by 5 bases and J by 2 bases, 8 bases remained unmatched. The CDR3 extends over 17 amino acids. Per germline, CDR1 SGHAT and CDR2 FQNNGV. CDR3 amino acids: CASSIPRTGTGANVLTF. Written as DNA, the CDR3 is TGTGCCAGCAGCATACCTCGGACAGGGACTGGGGCCAACGTCCTGACTTTC.

This rearrangement joins TRBV19 to TRBJ1-2; D is undetermined. This CDR3 is built from 17 residues. Between the trimmed V and J ends, which lost 0 bases and 7 bases, there was a span of 21 bases. Germline loops: CDR1 LNHDA, CDR2 SQIVND (reference sequence). CDR3 coding DNA: TGTGCCAGTAGTATAGATCCCCTGAAGGGTCGGAAGAGTGGCTACACCTTC. Translated: CASSIDPLKGRKSGYTF.

J is TRBJ2-3 and V is TRBV30; 9 nucleotides line up with TRBD2. Germline-derived CDR1 and CDR2 are GTSNPN and SVGIG (reference sequence). CDR3 length equals 14 residues. The CDR3 DNA sequence: TGTGCTCTTAATAGCGGGAGTTTCCCAGATACGCAGTATTTT. Amino acids: CALNSGSFPDTQYF.

The rearrangement uses TRBV4-2 and TRBJ2-5; 11 nucleotides match TRBD2. The CDR3 has 18 amino acids. Germline V CDR1 and CDR2: LGHNA, YNFKEQ. The V and J ends lost 2 bases and 1 base, in that order; junction bases with no gene match: 9. The CDR3 DNA sequence: TGTGCCAGCAGCCAACCCAAAAGGACTAGCGGGTTCCAAGAGACCCAGTACTTC. It codes for CASSQPKRTSGFQETQYF.

For this clone: The same CDR3 can be traced to other DNA sequences in this sample. V and J are TRBV7-3 and TRBJ1-1; possibly TRBD1 for D (5 bases). Trimming left V 2 bases short and J 4 bases short, with 8 bases between. The CDR3 spans 13 residues. CDR1 and CDR2 (germline): SGHTA, FQGTGA. The CDR3 DNA reads as TGTGCCAGCAGCTTACGAGGGGCCACTGAAGCTTTCTTT. It is translated as CASSLRGATEAFF.

The chain carries TRBV28 and TRBJ2-7; D is undetermined. Trimming cost V 8 bases and J 2 bases, with 13 bases left between them. The CDR3 runs 13 residues. Germline CDR1 and CDR2: MDHEN and SYDVKM. The CDR3 protein is CASRSGSTYEQYF. The CDR3 DNA follows: TGTGCCAGCCGATCCGGCAGCACCTACGAGCAGTACTTC. The full variable domain, completed using reference TRBV28 and TRBJ2-7, is DVKVTQSSRYLVKRTGEKVFLECVQDMDHENMFWYRQDPGLGLRLIYFSYDVKMKEKGDIPEGYSVSREKKERFSLILESASTNQTSMYLCASRSGSTYEQYFGPGTRLTVT.

The V call is TRBV7-8, the J call TRBJ1-5; D is uncertain. The CDR3 has 15 amino acids. Trimming took 2 bases from V and 5 from J, leaving 13 bases between them. Germline V lookup: CDR1 SGHVS, CDR2 FQNEAQ. The CDR3 nucleotides are TGTGCCAGCAGCTTAAGTCCAGATAGTTATCAGCCCCAGCATTTT. It is translated as CASSLSPDSYQPQHF. The entire variable domain, with the rest obtained from reference TRBV7-8 and TRBJ1-5, is as follows: GAGVSQSPRYKVAKRGQDVALRCDPISGHVSLFWYQQALGQGPEFLTYFQNEAQLDKSGLPSDRFFAERPEGSVSTLKIQRTQQEDSAVYLCASSLSPDSYQPQHFGDGTRLSIL.

The chain has TRBV27 and TRBJ2-7; 12 bases match TRBD2. CDR3 size: 16 residues. The germline CDR1 and CDR2 sequences are MNHEY and SMNVEV (reference sequence). The V segment lost 0 bases and the J segment 3 bases; nucleotides outside the gene matches: 3. The CDR3: CASSLSRTSGNYEQYF. The CDR3 DNA reads TGTGCCAGCAGTTTATCGCGGACTAGCGGGAACTACGAGCAGTACTTC.

The chain carries TRBV5-1 and TRBJ2-2, with TRBD2 as a possible D gene (5 bases). CDR1 SGHRS and CDR2 YFSETQ come from the germline V gene. Trimming took 1 base from V and 6 from J, leaving 13 bases between them. CDR3 length: 15 amino acids. In DNA form, the CDR3 reads TGCGCCAGCAGCTTGTTAGGGAGAGACGCCGGGGAGCTGTTTTTT. This encodes CASSLLGRDAGELFF.

CDR3 residues: CASSPDRVAHGAQYF. In DNA form, the CDR3 reads TGTGCCAGCAGCCCGGACAGGGTGGCTCATGGGGCCCAGTACTTC. V gene TRBV5-4 combines with J gene TRBJ2-5; 8 bases are a match to TRBD1. V was clipped by 4 bases and J by 9 bases; unmatched bases: 14. Germline V gene sequence: CDR1 SGHNT, CDR2 YYREEE (reference sequence). The CDR3 runs to 15 residues.

This chain uses TRBV11-2 with TRBJ2-3; D call uncertain. Between the trimmed V and J ends, which lost 3 bases and 2 bases, there was a span of 9 bases. Germline V gene data show CDR1 as SGHAT and CDR2 as FQNNGV. The CDR3 loop spans 14 amino acids. The CDR3 bases are TGTGCCAGCAGCTTGACCCATAACACAGATACGCAGTATTTT. This codes for CASSLTHNTDTQYF.

V is TRBV9 and J is TRBJ2-3, with 7 nucleotides matching TRBD2. The CDR3 is 15 residues long. The germline gives CDR1 SGDLS, CDR2 YYNGEE. The ends lost 0 bases at V and 3 bases at J; junction bases unmatched: 4. The CDR3 region has the DNA TGTGCCAGCAGCGTAGTCGGGGAGGGGACAGATACGCAGTATTTT. Amino acid sequence: CASSVVGEGTDTQYF.

About this clone itself: Within the sample, other DNA sequences also encode this same CDR3. The genes are TRBV5-8 and TRBJ1-3, with a weak D call TRBD1 (5 bases). Trimming stripped 0 bases from V and 2 bases from J, with 9 bases between. CDR3 length: 15 amino acids. Germline values: CDR1 SGHTS, CDR2 YDEGEE. The CDR3 region is CASSLGRGPGNTIYF. The CDR3 DNA is TGTGCCAGCAGCTTGGGTAGGGGCCCTGGAAACACCATATATTTT.

The rearrangement joins TRBV5-1 to TRBJ2-7; D is unresolved. The V end was cut by 0 bases, the J end by 3 bases, with 7 bases between. Germline V gives CDR1 SGHRS, CDR2 YFSETQ. CDR3 length: 13 residues. The CDR3 region is CASSLEKGYEQYF. DNA of the CDR3: TGCGCCAGCAGCTTGGAAAAGGGCTACGAGCAGTACTTC. The entire variable domain, with the rest obtained from reference TRBV5-1 and TRBJ2-7, is as follows: KAGVTQTPRYLIKTRGQQVTLSCSPISGHRSVSWYQQTPGQGLQFLFEYFSETQRNKGNFPGRFSGRQFSNSRSEMNVSTLELGDSALYLCASSLEKGYEQYFGPGTRLTVT.

The CDR3 sequence is CASGPPPRQIYNEQFF. Written as DNA, the CDR3 is TGTGCCAGCGGCCCGCCCCCGCGACAAATCTACAATGAGCAGTTCTTC. The V and J genes are TRBV11-1 and TRBJ2-1; D gene uncertain. The germline gives CDR1 SGHAT, CDR2 FQDESV (reference sequence). Trimming left V 8 bases short and J 3 bases short, with 20 bases between. This CDR3 comprises 16 residues. The complete variable domain, with remaining parts taken from reference TRBV11-1 and TRBJ2-1, reads EAEVAQSPRYKITEKSQAVAFWCDPISGHATLYWYRQILGQGPELLVQFQDESVVDDSQLPKDRFSAERLKGVDSTLKIQPAELGDSAMYLCASGPPPRQIYNEQFFGPGTRLTVL.

The J gene is TRBJ1-6, the V gene TRBV7-9, with 8 positions matching TRBD1. Germline loops: CDR1 SEHNR, CDR2 FQNEAQ (reference sequence). J gave up 3 bases and V 4 bases, and 2 bases lay outside the gene matches. The CDR3 extends over 15 amino acids. The CDR3 bases are TGTGCCAGCAGCTCTGGACAGGGCTATAATTCACCCCTCCACTTT. Translating it yields CASSSGQGYNSPLHF.

As to this clone: A read error may account for a junction end that differs from germline. The chain couples TRBV11-2 to TRBJ2-7; 8 bases line up with TRBD2. CDR1 and CDR2 from the germline V gene are SGHAT and FQNNGV. This CDR3 spans 14 amino acids. The CDR3 nucleotides are TGTGCCAGCAGCTTATACGGGAGGGCCTACGGGCAGTACTTC. It encodes CASSLYGRAYGQYF.

The chain has TRBV2 and TRBJ2-1; TRBD2 agrees at 10 bases. V lost 1 base and J lost 3; bases outside the gene matches: 15. The CDR3 spans 20 residues. Looked up from germline, CDR1 is SNHLY and CDR2 is FYNNEI. DNA for the CDR3: TGTGCCAGCAGTGAAGGTGGGCTAGCGGGAGTTGTGGGTTACTACAATGAGCAGTTCTTC. It encodes CASSEGGLAGVVGYYNEQFF.

The chain joins TRBV6-1 to TRBJ1-2, with TRBD1 matching over 7 bases. From germline, CDR1 is MNHNS and CDR2 SASEGT. V gave up 1 base and J gave up 2 bases; unmatched junction bases: 4. The CDR3 extends over 15 amino acids. Written as DNA, the CDR3 is TGTGCCAGCAGTGAAGTGGGCAGGGGGAACTATGGCTACACCTTC. Translating it yields CASSEVGRGNYGYTF.

This chain joins TRBV6-5 and TRBJ2-3; perhaps D is TRBD1 or TRBD2 (5 bases each). V gave up 6 bases and J gave up 5 bases, with 15 bases separating them. The CDR3 is 14 residues long. Per the germline V gene, CDR1 is MNHEY and CDR2 is SVGAGI. The CDR3 sequence is CASRVPGPLDTQYF. In DNA form, the CDR3 reads TGTGCCAGCAGGGTCCCGGGACCCTTAGATACGCAGTATTTT.

This chain links TRBV5-1 with TRBJ2-3; D is possibly TRBD2 (7 bases). Trimming took 2 bases from V and 4 from J, leaving 20 bases between them. The CDR3 has 17 amino acids. CDR1 SGHRS and CDR2 YFSETQ come from the germline V gene. CDR3 protein: CASSFGGAGTFPDTQYF. The CDR3 region has the DNA TGCGCCAGCAGCTTTGGGGGGGCCGGGACATTTCCAGATACGCAGTATTTT.